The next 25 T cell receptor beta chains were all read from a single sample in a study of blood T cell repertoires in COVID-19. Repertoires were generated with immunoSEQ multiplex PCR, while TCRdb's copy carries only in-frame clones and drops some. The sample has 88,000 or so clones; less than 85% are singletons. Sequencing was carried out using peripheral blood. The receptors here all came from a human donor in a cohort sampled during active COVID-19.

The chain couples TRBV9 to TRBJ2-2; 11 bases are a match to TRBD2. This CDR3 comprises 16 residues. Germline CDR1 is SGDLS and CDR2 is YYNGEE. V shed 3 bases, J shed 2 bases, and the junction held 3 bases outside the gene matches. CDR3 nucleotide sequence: TGTGCCAGCAGCGCTCTAGCGGGAGGCAACACCGGGGAGCTGTTTTTT. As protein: CASSALAGGNTGELFF.

This CDR3 is CASSLSGTLGGQPQHF. The CDR3 nucleotides are TGTGCCAGCAGTTTATCGGGAACGTTGGGAGGGCAGCCCCAGCATTTT. The chain recombines TRBV27 with TRBJ1-5, with D unresolved. The CDR3 extends over 16 amino acids. The V gene lost 0 bases and the J gene lost 7 bases, with 16 bases spanning the gap. Germline lookup yields CDR1 MNHEY and CDR2 SMNVEV (reference sequence).

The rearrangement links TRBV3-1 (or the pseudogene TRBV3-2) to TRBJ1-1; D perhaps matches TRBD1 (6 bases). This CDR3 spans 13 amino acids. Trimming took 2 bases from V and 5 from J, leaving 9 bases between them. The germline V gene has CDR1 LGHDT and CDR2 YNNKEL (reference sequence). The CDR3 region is CASSQLTGTEAFF. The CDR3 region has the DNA TGTGCCAGCAGCCAATTAACAGGGACTGAAGCTTTCTTT.

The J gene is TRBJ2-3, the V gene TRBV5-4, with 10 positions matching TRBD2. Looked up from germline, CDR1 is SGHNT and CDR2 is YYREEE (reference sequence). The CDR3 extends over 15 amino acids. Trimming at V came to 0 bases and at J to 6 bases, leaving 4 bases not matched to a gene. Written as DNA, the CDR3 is TGTGCCAGCAGCTTGGTTGGTAGCGGGGGGGATACGCAGTATTTT. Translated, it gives CASSLVGSGGDTQYF.

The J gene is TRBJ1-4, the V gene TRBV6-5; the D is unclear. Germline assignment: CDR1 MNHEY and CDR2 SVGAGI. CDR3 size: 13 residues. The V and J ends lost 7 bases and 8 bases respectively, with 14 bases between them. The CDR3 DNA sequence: TGTGCCAGCATTAGAGGGCTCGGGGAAAAACTGTTTTTT. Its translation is CASIRGLGEKLFF.

CDR3 protein: CASSAGSGQGEKLFF. The DNA for the CDR3 is TGTGCCAGCAGCGCCGGTTCGGGACAGGGTGAAAAACTGTTTTTT. This sequence joins TRBV9 and TRBJ1-4; 9 nucleotides match TRBD1. The CDR3 contains 15 residues. Germline CDR1 is SGDLS and CDR2 is YYNGEE. V shed 3 bases and J 7 bases; nucleotides not matched to a gene: 7.

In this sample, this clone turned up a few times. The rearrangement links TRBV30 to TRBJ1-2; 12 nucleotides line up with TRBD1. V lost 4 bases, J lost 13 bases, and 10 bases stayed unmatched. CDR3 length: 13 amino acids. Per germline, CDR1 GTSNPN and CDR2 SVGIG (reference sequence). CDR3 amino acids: CAWIRDRGLNCTF. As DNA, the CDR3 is TGTGCCTGGATCCGGGACAGGGGGCTGAATTGCACCTTC.

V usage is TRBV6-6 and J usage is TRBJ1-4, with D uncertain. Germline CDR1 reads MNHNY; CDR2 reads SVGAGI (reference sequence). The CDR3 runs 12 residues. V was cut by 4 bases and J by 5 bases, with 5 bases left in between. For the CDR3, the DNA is TGTGCCAGCAGTTCGGTAAATGAAAAACTGTTTTTT. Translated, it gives CASSSVNEKLFF.

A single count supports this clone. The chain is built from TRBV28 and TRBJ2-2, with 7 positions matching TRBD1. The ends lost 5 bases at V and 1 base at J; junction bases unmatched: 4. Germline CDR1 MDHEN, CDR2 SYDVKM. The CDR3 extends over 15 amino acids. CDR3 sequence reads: CASSPGGRNTGELFF. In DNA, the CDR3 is TGTGCCAGCAGTCCAGGGGGAAGGAACACCGGGGAGCTGTTTTTT.

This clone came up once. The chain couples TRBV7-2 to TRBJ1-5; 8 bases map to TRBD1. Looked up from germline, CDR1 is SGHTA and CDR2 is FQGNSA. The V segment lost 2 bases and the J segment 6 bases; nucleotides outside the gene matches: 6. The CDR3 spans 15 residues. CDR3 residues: CASSLQGAVFQPQHF. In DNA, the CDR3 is TGTGCCAGCAGCTTACAGGGGGCGGTTTTTCAGCCCCAGCATTTT. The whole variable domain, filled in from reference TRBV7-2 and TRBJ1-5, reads GAGVSQSPSNKVTEKGKDVELRCDPISGHTALYWYRQSLGQGLEFLIYFQGNSAPDKSGLPSDRFSAERTGGSVSTLTIQRTQQEDSAVYLCASSLQGAVFQPQHFGDGTRLSIL.

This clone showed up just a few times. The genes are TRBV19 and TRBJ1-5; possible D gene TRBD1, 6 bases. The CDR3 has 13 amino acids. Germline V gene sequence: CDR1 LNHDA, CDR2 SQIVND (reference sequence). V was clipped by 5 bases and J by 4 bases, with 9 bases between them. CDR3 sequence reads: CASSVTGNQPQHF. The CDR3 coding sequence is TGTGCCAGTAGTGTTACAGGGAATCAGCCCCAGCATTTT.

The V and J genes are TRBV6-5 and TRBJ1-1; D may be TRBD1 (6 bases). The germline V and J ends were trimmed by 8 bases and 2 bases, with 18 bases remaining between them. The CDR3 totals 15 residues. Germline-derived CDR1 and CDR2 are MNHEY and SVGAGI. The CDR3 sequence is CASGGKGGINTEAFF. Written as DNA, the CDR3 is TGTGCCAGCGGAGGGAAGGGGGGGATAAACACTGAAGCTTTCTTT.

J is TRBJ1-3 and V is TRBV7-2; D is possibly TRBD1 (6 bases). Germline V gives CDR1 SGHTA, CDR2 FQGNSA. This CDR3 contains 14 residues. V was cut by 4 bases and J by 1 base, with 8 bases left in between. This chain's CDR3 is CASSSTGSGNTIYF. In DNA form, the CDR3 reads TGTGCCAGCAGCTCCACAGGGTCTGGAAACACCATATATTTT. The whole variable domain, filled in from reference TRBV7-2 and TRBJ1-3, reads GAGVSQSPSNKVTEKGKDVELRCDPISGHTALYWYRQSLGQGLEFLIYFQGNSAPDKSGLPSDRFSAERTGGSVSTLTIQRTQQEDSAVYLCASSSTGSGNTIYFGEGSWLTVV.

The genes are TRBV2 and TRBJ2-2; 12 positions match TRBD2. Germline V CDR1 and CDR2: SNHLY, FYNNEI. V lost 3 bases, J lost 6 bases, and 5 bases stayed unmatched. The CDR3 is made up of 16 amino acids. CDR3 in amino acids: CASSDGTSGPPGELFF. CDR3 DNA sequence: TGTGCCAGCAGTGATGGGACTAGCGGGCCCCCCGGGGAGCTGTTTTTT.

The CDR3 DNA reads as TGTGCCTGGAGTCCCGGGACAGGGGGGAATCAGCCCCAGCATTTT. Translated, it gives CAWSPGTGGNQPQHF. V gene TRBV30 combines with J gene TRBJ1-5; 11 nucleotides align to TRBD1. With V trimmed by 2 bases and J by 4 bases, 4 bases remained unmatched. There are 15 residues in the CDR3. Germline CDR1 reads GTSNPN; CDR2 reads SVGIG (reference sequence).

The CDR3: CASSIFGATNEKLFF. In DNA form, the CDR3 reads TGTGCCAGTAGTATATTCGGAGCAACTAATGAAAAACTGTTTTTT. The chain combines TRBV19 with TRBJ1-4; D unclear. The CDR3 is 15 residues long. The V end lost 2 bases, the J end lost 0 bases, and 7 bases lay between the germline ends. The germline V gene has CDR1 LNHDA and CDR2 SQIVND (reference sequence).

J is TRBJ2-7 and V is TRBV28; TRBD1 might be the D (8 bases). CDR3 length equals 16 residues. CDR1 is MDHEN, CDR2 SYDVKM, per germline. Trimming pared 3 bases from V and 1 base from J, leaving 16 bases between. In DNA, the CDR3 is TGTGCCAGCAGTTTGCCCGACAGGGGAGGGTCCTACGAGCAGTACTTC. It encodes CASSLPDRGGSYEQYF.

DNA of the CDR3: TGTGCCAGCAGCCGCATAGGGGGCGTAGATACGCAGTATTTT. Encoded protein: CASSRIGGVDTQYF. J is TRBJ2-3 and V is TRBV11-3; 7 bases map to TRBD1. The germline CDR1 and CDR2 sequences are SGHNT and YENEEA. V trimming: 5 bases; J trimming: 5 bases; junction bases outside the gene matches: 7. The CDR3 spans 14 residues.

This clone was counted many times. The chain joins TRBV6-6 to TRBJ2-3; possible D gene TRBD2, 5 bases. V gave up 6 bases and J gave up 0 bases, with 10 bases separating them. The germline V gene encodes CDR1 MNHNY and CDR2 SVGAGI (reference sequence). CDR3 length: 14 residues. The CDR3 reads CASSPGGSTDTQYF. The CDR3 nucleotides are TGTGCCAGCAGCCCCGGCGGGAGCACAGATACGCAGTATTTT.

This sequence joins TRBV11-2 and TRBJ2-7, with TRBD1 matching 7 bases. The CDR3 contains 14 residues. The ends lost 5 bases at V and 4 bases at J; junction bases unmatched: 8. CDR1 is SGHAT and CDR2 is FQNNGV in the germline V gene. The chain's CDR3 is CASSRQGGLYEQYF. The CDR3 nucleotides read TGTGCCAGCAGCCGACAGGGTGGGTTATACGAGCAGTACTTC.

The CDR3 DNA reads TGCGCCAGCAGCTCTCCGTACAATGAGCAGTTCTTC. This sequence encodes CASSSPYNEQFF. The chain is built from TRBV5-1 and TRBJ2-1; D gene unclear. Trimming took off 3 bases at V and 4 bases at J, with 5 bases between the two ends. The germline gives CDR1 SGHRS, CDR2 YFSETQ. This CDR3 is built from 12 residues.

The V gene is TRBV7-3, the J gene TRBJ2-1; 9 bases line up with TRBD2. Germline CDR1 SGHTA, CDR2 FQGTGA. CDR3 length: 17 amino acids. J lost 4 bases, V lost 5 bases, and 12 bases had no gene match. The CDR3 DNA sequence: TGTGCCAGCAGCCCACGCGGGGCTAGCGGGACATACAATGAGCAGTTCTTC. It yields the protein CASSPRGASGTYNEQFF.

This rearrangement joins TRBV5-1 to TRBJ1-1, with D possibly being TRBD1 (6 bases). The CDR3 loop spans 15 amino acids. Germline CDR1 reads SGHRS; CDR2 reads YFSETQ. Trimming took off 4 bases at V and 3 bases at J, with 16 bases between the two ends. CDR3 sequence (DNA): TGCGCCAGCAGCCCTCTCGGGGGGCTGTACACTGAAGCTTTCTTT. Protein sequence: CASSPLGGLYTEAFF.

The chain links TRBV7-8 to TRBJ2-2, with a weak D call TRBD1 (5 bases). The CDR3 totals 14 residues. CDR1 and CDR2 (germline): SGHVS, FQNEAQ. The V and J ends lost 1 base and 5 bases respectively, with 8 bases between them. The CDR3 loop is CASSLGQLTGELFF. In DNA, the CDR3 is TGTGCCAGCAGCTTAGGACAGCTGACCGGGGAGCTGTTTTTT.

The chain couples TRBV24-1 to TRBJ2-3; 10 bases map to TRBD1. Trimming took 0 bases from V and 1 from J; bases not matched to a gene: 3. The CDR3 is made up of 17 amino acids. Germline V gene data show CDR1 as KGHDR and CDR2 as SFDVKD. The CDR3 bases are TGTGCCACCAGTGATTTGCATGGGACAGGGGGCACAGATACGCAGTATTTT. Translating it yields CATSDLHGTGGTDTQYF.